This T cell receptor (beta chain) was profiled in a study of spatial heterogeneity in lung cancer. Study as a whole: For the average unique TCR and UMI combination, more than 8.5 occurrences appeared in raw reads.

TCRdb re-analysed the 5' RACE reads in MiXCR, keeping a single row per CDR3 protein. The sample has tens of thousands of distinct CDR3 sequences; roughly 13% are singletons. Germline-derived CDR1 and CDR2 are SQVTM and ANQGSEA. The J segment lost 5 bases and the V segment lost 6 bases, leaving 10 bases of the junction unmatched. This CDR3 is 14 amino acids long. Time point indicated: sample taken at primary tumor resection. The sequence derives from a male donor with early-stage non-small cell lung cancer. The chain employs TRBV29-1 and TRBJ2-5; 9 nucleotides agree with TRBD2. The sequencing used PBMCs, collected at surgery. The CDR3, as DNA: TGCAGCGTAGATAGCGGGAGTGGAGGGGAGACCCAGTACTTC. Translating it yields CSVDSGSGGETQYF.